This entry describes one TCR beta chain. CDR3 length: 15 amino acids. Trimming removed 6 bases from V and 2 bases from J, with 17 bases in between. Germline CDR1 is MNHNY and CDR2 is SVGAGI (reference sequence). These data originate in a study of blood T cell repertoires in COVID-19. Across the whole study: Acute and convalescent COVID-19 specimens originated in the United States, Italy and Spain.

Assay: immunoSEQ multiplex PCR; the TCRdb copy retains only in-frame clones and omits some. The sample shows hundreds of thousands of clones, around 85% of them seen only once. The specimen sequenced was PBMCs or T cells enriched from blood (not recorded which). The receptor's source is a woman aged 40 to 50 who had recovered from COVID-19. This chain links TRBV6-6 with TRBJ2-7; a weak D match, TRBD1 (6 bases). CDR3 DNA: TGTGCCAGCAGAATCCGAGGGGCAGGGGCCTACGAGCAGTACTTC. Its protein is CASRIRGAGAYEQYF.